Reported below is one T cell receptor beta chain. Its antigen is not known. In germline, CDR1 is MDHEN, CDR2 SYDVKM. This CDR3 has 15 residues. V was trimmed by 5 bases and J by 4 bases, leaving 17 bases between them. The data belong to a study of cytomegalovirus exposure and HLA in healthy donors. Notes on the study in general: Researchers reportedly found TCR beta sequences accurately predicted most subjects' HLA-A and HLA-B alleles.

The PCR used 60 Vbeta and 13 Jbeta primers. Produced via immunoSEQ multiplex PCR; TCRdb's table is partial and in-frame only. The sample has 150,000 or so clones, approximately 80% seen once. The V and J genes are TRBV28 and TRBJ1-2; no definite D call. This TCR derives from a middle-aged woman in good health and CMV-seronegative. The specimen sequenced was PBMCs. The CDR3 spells CASSAPGVLSYGYTF. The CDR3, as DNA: TGTGCCAGCAGTGCTCCGGGAGTCCTCTCCTATGGCTACACCTTC.